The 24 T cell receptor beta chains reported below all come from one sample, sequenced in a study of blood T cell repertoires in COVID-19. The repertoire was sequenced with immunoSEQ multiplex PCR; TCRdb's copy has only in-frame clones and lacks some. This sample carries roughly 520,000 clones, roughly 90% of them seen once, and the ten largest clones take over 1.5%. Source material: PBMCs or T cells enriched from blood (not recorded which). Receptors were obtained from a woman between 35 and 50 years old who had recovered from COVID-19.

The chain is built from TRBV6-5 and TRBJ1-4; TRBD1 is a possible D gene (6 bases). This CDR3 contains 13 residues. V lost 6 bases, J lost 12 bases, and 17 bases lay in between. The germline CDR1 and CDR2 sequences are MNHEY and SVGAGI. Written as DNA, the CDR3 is TGTGCCAGCAGGCGACAGGCCCGAACGGAACTGTTTTTT. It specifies CASRRQARTELFF.

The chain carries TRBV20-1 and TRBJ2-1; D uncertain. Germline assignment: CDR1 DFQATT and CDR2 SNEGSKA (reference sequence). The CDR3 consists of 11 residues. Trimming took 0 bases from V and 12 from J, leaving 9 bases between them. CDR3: CSARDGAGQFF. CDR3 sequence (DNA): TGCAGTGCTAGAGACGGAGCCGGGCAGTTCTTC.

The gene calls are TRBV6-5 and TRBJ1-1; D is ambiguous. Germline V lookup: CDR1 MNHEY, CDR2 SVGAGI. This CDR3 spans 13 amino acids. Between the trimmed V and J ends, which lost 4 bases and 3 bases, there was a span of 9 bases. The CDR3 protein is CASSLWQDTEAFF. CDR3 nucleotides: TGTGCCAGCAGTTTATGGCAGGACACTGAAGCTTTCTTT.

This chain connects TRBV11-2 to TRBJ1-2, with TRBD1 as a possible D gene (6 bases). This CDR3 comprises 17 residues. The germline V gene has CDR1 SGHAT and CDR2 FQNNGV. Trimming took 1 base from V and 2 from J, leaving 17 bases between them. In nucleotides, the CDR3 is TGTGCCAGCAGCTTAGCAGGCGGCGGGGGGCCGAACTATGGCTACACCTTC. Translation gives CASSLAGGGGPNYGYTF.

The CDR3 region is CASSWTGTGVDPEAFF. The DNA of the CDR3 is TGCGCCAGCAGCTGGACCGGGACAGGGGTAGACCCTGAAGCTTTCTTT. The chain is built from TRBV5-1 and TRBJ1-1; 10 bases map to TRBD1. The CDR3 sequence is 16 residues long. Germline CDR1 is SGHRS and CDR2 is YFSETQ. V dropped 3 bases and J dropped 6; count of bases not matched to a gene: 11.

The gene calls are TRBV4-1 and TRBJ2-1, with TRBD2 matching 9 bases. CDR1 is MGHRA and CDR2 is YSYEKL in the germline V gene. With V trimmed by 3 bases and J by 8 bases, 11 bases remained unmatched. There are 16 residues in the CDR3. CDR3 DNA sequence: TGCGCCAGCAGCCATCATGGGCGGGAGGGCCGATATGAGCAGTTCTTC. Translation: CASSHHGREGRYEQFF.

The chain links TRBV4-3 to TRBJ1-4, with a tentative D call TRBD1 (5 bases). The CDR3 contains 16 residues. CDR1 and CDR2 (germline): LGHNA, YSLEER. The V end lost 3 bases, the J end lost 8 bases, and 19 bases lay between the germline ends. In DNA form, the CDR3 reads TGCGCCAGCAGCCAGGAAGGCCGGGGGTCCTGGGAAAAACTGTTTTTT. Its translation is CASSQEGRGSWEKLFF.

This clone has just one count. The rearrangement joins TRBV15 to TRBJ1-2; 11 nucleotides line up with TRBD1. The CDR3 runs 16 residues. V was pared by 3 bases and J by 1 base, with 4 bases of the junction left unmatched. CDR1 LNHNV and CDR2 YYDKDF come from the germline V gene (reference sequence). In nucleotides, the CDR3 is TGTGCCACCAGCAGGGACAGGGGGCGCCTTAACTATGGCTACACCTTC. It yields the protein CATSRDRGRLNYGYTF.

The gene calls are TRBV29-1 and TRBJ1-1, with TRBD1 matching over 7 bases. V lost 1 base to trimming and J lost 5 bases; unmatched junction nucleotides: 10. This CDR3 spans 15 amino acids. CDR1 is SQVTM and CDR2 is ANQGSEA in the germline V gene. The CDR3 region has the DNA TGCAGCGTTGAAGGGTTAGACACAGGGGAGACTGAAGCTTTCTTT. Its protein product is CSVEGLDTGETEAFF.

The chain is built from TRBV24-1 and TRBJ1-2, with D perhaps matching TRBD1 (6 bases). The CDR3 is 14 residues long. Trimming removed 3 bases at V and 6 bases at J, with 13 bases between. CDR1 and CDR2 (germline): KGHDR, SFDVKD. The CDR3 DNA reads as TGTGCCACCAGTGATGCGGACAGAACTCATGGCTACACCTTC. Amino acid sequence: CATSDADRTHGYTF.

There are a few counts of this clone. CDR3 nucleotides: TGTGCCAGCAGCTTATATCGGGACAGGACCTACGAGCAGTACTTC. Protein: CASSLYRDRTYEQYF. V gene TRBV7-8 combines with J gene TRBJ2-7, with TRBD1 identical over 8 bases. Trimming at V came to 2 bases and at J to 2 bases, leaving 5 bases not matched to a gene. Germline CDR1 reads SGHVS; CDR2 reads FQNEAQ. CDR3 length: 15 residues.

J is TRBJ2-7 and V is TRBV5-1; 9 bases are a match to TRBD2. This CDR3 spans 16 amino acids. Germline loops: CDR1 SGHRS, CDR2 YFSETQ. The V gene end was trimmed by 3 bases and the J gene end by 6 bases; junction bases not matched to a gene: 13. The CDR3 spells CASSYRLAALGGEQYF. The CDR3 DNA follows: TGCGCCAGCAGCTACCGACTAGCGGCCCTGGGCGGCGAGCAGTACTTC. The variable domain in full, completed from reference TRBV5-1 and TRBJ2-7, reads KAGVTQTPRYLIKTRGQQVTLSCSPISGHRSVSWYQQTPGQGLQFLFEYFSETQRNKGNFPGRFSGRQFSNSRSEMNVSTLELGDSALYLCASSYRLAALGGEQYFGPGTRLTVT.

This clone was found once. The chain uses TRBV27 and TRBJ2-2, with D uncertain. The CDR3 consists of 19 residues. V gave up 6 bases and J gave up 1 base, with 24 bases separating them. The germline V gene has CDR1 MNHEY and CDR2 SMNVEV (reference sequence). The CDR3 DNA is TGTGCCAGCAGAGGTTTTATAAATCGCGGCGGCAGGAACACCGGGGAGCTGTTTTTT. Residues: CASRGFINRGGRNTGELFF.

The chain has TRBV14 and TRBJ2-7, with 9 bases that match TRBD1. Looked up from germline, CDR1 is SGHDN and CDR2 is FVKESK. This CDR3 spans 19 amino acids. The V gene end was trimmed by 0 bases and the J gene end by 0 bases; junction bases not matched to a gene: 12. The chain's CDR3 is CASSQDKRAETGGSYEQYF. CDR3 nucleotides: TGTGCCAGCAGCCAAGATAAAAGGGCCGAGACAGGGGGCTCCTACGAGCAGTACTTC. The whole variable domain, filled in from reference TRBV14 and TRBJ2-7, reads EAGVTQFPSHSVIEKGQTVTLRCDPISGHDNLYWYRRVMGKEIKFLLHFVKESKQDESGMPNNRFLAERTGGTYSTLKVQPAELEDSGVYFCASSQDKRAETGGSYEQYFGPGTRLTVT.

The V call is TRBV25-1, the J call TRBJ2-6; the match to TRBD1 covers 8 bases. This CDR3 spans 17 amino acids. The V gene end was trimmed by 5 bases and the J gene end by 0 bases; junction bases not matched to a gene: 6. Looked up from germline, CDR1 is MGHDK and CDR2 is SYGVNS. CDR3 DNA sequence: TGTGCCAGCAGTTCCCGGACAGGGTTCTCTGGGGCCAACGTCCTGACTTTC. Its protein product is CASSSRTGFSGANVLTF.

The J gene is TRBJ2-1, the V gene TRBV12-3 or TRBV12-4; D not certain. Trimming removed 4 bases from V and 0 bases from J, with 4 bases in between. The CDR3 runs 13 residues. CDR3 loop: CASSSGSYNEQFF. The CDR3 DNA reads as TGTGCCAGCAGTTCCGGCTCCTACAATGAGCAGTTCTTC.

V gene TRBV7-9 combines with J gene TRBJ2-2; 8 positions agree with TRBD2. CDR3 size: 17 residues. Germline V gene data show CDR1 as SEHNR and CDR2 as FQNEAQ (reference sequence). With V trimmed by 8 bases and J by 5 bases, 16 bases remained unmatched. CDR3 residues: CASPVKWLAGRTGELFF. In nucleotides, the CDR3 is TGTGCCAGCCCTGTAAAGTGGCTAGCGGGTAGAACCGGGGAGCTGTTTTTT.

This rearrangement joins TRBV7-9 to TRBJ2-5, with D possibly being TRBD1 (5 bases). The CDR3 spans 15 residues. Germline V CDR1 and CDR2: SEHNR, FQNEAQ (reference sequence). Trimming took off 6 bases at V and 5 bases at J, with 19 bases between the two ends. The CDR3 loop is CASSRISSAGETQYF. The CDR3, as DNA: TGTGCCAGCAGTCGGATATCGTCCGCAGGGGAGACCCAGTACTTC.

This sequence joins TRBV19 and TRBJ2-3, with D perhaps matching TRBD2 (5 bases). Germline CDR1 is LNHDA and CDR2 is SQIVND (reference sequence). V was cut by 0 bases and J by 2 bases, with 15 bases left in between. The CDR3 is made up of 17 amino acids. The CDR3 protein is CASSIDLEGYTTDTQYF. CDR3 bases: TGTGCCAGTAGTATAGATCTAGAGGGATATACCACAGATACGCAGTATTTT. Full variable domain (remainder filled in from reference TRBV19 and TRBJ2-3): DGGITQSPKYLFRKEGQNVTLSCEQNLNHDAMYWYRQDPGQGLRLIYYSQIVNDFQKGDIAEGYSVSREKKESFPLTVTSAQKNPTAFYLCASSIDLEGYTTDTQYFGPGTRLTVL.

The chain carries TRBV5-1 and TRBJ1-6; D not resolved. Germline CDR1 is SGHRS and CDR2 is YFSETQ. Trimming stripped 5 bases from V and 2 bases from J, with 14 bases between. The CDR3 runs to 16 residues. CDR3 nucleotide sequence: TGCGCCAGCAGTTGGGGAGGGCCCCCCTATAATTCACCCCTCCACTTT. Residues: CASSWGGPPYNSPLHF. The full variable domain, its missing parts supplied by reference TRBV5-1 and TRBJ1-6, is KAGVTQTPRYLIKTRGQQVTLSCSPISGHRSVSWYQQTPGQGLQFLFEYFSETQRNKGNFPGRFSGRQFSNSRSEMNVSTLELGDSALYLCASSWGGPPYNSPLHFGNGTRLTVT.

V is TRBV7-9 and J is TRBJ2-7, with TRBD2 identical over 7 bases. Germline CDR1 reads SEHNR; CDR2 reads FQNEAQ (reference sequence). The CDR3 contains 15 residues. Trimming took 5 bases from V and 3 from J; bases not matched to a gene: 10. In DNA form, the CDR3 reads TGTGCCAGCAGCGGCCCGGGGGGTCAACGCTACGAGCAGTACTTC. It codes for CASSGPGGQRYEQYF.

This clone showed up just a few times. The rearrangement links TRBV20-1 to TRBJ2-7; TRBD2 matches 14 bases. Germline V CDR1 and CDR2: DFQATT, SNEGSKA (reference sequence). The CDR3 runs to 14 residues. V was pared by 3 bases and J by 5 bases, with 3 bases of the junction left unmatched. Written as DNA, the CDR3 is TGCAGTGCTAGTAGGGGACTAGCGGGAGACGAGCAGTACTTC. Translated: CSASRGLAGDEQYF.

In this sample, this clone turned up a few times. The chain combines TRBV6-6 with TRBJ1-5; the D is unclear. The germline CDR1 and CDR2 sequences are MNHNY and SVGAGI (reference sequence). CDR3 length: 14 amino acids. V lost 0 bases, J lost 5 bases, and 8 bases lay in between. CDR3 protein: CASSYSELDQPQHF. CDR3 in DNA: TGTGCCAGCAGTTACTCGGAGCTGGATCAGCCCCAGCATTTT.

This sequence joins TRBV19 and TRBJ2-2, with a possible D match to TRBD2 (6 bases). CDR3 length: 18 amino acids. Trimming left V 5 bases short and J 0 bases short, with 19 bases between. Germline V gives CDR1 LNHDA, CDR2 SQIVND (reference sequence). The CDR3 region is CASSGGLGRDSNTGELFF. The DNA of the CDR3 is TGTGCCAGTAGTGGAGGGTTGGGCCGGGACTCGAACACCGGGGAGCTGTTTTTT.